The present T cell receptor beta chain was sequenced within a study of cytomegalovirus exposure and HLA in healthy donors. Whole-study findings and limits: Productive status was seen about 87% or about 30% of the time for most TCR beta V segments in an earlier analysis. An analysis that was carried out later associated 16,951 TCR beta sequences with HLA alleles at 0.05 false discovery rate. Later, an analysis found that common viral pathogens appeared to be linked with several of the most significant clusters.

Amplification used 60 Vbeta primers and 13 Jbeta primers. The method was immunoSEQ multiplex PCR; TCRdb's version includes in-frame clones alone and lacks a portion of them. The sample has 130,000 to 150,000 clones, 78% seen once. As for this clone: What it binds is not known.

This sequence was found in a male donor in good health and CMV-seronegative. The sequencing sample was made of PBMCs.

CDR3 residues: CASSYRDNYGYTF. The CDR3 nucleotides are TGTGCCAGCAGTTACAGGGACAACTATGGCTACACCTTC. The chain combines TRBV27 with TRBJ1-2; possible D gene TRBD1, 6 bases. The CDR3 is 13 residues long. Looked up from germline, CDR1 is MNHEY and CDR2 is SMNVEV (reference sequence). V dropped 4 bases and J dropped 2 bases, with 8 bases sitting between them.